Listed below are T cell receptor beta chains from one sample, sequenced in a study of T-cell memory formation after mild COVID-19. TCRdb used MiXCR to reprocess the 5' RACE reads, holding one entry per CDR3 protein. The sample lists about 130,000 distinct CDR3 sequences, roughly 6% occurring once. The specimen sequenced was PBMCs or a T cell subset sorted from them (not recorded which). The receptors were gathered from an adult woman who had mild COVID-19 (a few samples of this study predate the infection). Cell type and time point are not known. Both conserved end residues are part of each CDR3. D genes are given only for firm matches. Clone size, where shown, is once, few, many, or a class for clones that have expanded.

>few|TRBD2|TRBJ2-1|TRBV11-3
TGTGCCAGCAGCGTGCTACGACTAGCGGGTAATGAGCAGTTCTTC
CASSVLRLAGNEQFF
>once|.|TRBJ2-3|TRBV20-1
TGCAGTGCTAGGGCAGGAGGCAGGGGCACAGATACGCAGTATTTT
CSARAGGRGTDTQYF
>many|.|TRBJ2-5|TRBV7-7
TGTGCTAGCAGCTTCGCGTCCGGAGGAGAGACCCAGTACTTC
CASSFASGGETQYF
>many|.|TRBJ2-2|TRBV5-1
TGCGCCAGCAGCACTTCACTGGGGAACACCGGGGAGCTGTTTTTT
CASSTSLGNTGELFF
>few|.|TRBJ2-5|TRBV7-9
TGTGCCAGCAGCTTAGCACTTTTTCAAGAGACCCAGTACTTC
CASSLALFQETQYF
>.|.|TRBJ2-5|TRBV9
TGTGCCAGCAGCGTAGCTTTGACAGTCGCAGAGACCCAGTACTTC
CASSVALTVAETQYF
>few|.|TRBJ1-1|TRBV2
TGTGCCAGCAGGCGAGTCGGGACGGGAGCTTTCTTT
CASRRVGTGAFF
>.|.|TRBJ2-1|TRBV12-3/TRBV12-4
TGTGCCAGCAGTTTGAGGAGGGCGACGTACAATGAGCAGTTCTTC
CASSLRRATYNEQFF
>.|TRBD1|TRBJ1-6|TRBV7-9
TGTGCCAGCAGCACTTGGACAGGGAGAGGGGCGGCCCTCCACTTT
CASSTWTGRGAALHF
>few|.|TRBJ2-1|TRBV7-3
TGTGCCAGCAGCCAATGGGGTAATGAGCAGTTCTTC
CASSQWGNEQFF
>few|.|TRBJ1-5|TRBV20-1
TGCAGTGCTGCCCTTTTGAGCCCCAATCAGCCCCAGCATTTT
CSAALLSPNQPQHF
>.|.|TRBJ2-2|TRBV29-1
TGCAGCGTTGATAGGGGGAACACCGGGGAGCTGTTTTTT
CSVDRGNTGELFF
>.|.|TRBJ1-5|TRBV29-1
TGCAGCGTCCATGACGGTCACAATCAGCCCCAGCATTTT
CSVHDGHNQPQHF
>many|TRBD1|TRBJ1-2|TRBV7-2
TGTGCCAGCAGCCCGGGACAGGGGGCTTCCTATGGCTACACCTTC
CASSPGQGASYGYTF
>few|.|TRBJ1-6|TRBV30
TGTGCCTGGAGCCGTTTAAGGACCTCGGGCTCCTATAATTCACCCCTCCACTTT
CAWSRLRTSGSYNSPLHF
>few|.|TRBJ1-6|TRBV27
TGTGCCAGCACAACTATGGGGAGAAATTCACCCCTCCACTTT
CASTTMGRNSPLHF
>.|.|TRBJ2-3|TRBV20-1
TGCAGTGCTATAACGGAGGGCCGCGATACGCAGTATTTT
CSAITEGRDTQYF
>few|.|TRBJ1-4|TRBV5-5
TGTGCCAGCAGCCGGCAATACACAGGGTCCAATGAAAAACTGTTTTTT
CASSRQYTGSNEKLFF
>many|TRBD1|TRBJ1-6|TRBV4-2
TGTGCCAGCAGCCAAGAGGCGGGGACAGGGTTAAATTCACCCCTCCACTTT
CASSQEAGTGLNSPLHF
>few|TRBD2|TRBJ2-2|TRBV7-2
TGTGCCAGCAGCTCTAGCGGGAGGGTTACCGGGGAGCTGTTTTTT
CASSSSGRVTGELFF